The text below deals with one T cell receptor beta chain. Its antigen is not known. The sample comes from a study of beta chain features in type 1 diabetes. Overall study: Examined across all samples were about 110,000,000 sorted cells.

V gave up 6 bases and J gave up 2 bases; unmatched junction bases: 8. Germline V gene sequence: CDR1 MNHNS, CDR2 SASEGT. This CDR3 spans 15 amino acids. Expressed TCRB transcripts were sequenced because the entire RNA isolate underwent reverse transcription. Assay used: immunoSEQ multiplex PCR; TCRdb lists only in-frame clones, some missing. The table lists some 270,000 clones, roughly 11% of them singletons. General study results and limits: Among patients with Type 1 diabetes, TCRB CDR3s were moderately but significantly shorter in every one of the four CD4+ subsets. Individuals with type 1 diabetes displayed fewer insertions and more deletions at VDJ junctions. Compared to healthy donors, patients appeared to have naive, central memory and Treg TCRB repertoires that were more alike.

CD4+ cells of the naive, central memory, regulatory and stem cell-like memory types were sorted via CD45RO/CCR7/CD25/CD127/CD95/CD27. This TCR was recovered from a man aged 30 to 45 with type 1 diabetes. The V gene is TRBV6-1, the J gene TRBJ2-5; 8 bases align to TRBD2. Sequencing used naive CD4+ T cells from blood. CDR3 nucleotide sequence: TGTGCCAGCAGCCGGCGGGGGGTGGCACAAGAGACCCAGTACTTC. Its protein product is CASSRRGVAQETQYF.